A single sample is the source of the 14 T cell receptor beta chains below, sequenced in a study of cytotoxic CD8 clonotypes in ibrutinib-treated CLL. Only in-frame clones appear in the TCRdb table, and some are missing; sequencing was by immunoSEQ multiplex PCR. The repertoire holds around 53,000 clones, with about 54% as singletons. Sequences were derived from PBMCs, sampled at disease progression, from a patient treated with ibrutinib. The receptor set was obtained from a human donor with chronic lymphocytic leukemia.

This rearrangement joins TRBV9 to TRBJ2-7, with a tentative D call TRBD1 (6 bases). CDR3 length: 15 amino acids. V was shortened by 4 bases and J by 0 bases, with 14 bases between the two germline ends. CDR1 and CDR2 (germline): SGDLS, YYNGEE. The CDR3 DNA follows: TGTGCCAGCAGCTCCCAGACAGGTTCCTCCTACGAGCAGTACTTC. Translation: CASSSQTGSSYEQYF.

This clone was picked up one time. The chain employs TRBV9 and TRBJ2-1; D possibly corresponds to TRBD1 (7 bases). This CDR3 contains 15 residues. V gave up 4 bases and J gave up 1 base, with 12 bases separating them. Germline CDR1 is SGDLS and CDR2 is YYNGEE. CDR3 sequence reads: CASSPQGGSYNEQFF. The CDR3 DNA is TGTGCCAGCAGCCCCCAGGGGGGATCCTACAATGAGCAGTTCTTC.

This clone was detected only once. Distinct nucleotide sequences in the sample also encode this CDR3. This chain uses TRBV30 with TRBJ2-7, with TRBD2 as a possible D gene (6 bases). The CDR3 totals 13 residues. Germline V lookup: CDR1 GTSNPN, CDR2 SVGIG (reference sequence). V was clipped by 0 bases and J by 2 bases, with 8 bases between them. CDR3 sequence (DNA): TGTGCCTGGAGTGTAGGCGGGGCCTACGAGCAGTACTTC. Its protein product is CAWSVGGAYEQYF.

V gene TRBV7-2 combines with J gene TRBJ2-5; no clear D. Germline CDR1 SGHTA, CDR2 FQGNSA. The CDR3 totals 13 residues. V was pared by 6 bases and J by 5 bases, with 13 bases between. CDR3 DNA sequence: TGTGCCAGCAGGTCGGGCCCGTCGGAGACCCAGTACTTC. Protein: CASRSGPSETQYF. The whole variable domain, filled in from reference TRBV7-2 and TRBJ2-5, reads GAGVSQSPSNKVTEKGKDVELRCDPISGHTALYWYRQSLGQGLEFLIYFQGNSAPDKSGLPSDRFSAERTGGSVSTLTIQRTQQEDSAVYLCASRSGPSETQYFGPGTRLLVL.

A few counts support this clone. The germline gene is not matched at one end of the junction; a read error may be the cause. Different DNA sequences within this sample yield the same CDR3. This rearrangement joins TRBV6-1 to TRBJ2-7; TRBD2 agrees at 14 bases. The CDR3 is 16 amino acids. Germline V gene data show CDR1 as MNHNS and CDR2 as SASEGT. The CDR3 nucleotides are TGTGCCAGCAGTAAAGCGGGGACTAGCGGGAGCTACGAGCAGTACTTC. Encoded protein: CASSKAGTSGSYEQYF.

In this sample, this clone turned up a few times. The rearrangement uses TRBV28 and TRBJ1-3; 8 nucleotides match TRBD1. After removal of 6 bases from V and 0 bases from J, the junction contained 7 bases not matched to a gene. The CDR3 has 16 residues. The germline CDR1 and CDR2 sequences are MDHEN and SYDVKM. CDR3 protein: CASSPQGAGSGNTIYF. For the CDR3, the DNA is TGTGCCAGCAGCCCCCAGGGGGCCGGCTCTGGAAACACCATATATTTT.

The rearrangement uses TRBV30 and TRBJ1-1, with D perhaps matching TRBD1 (6 bases). Germline V gene sequence: CDR1 GTSNPN, CDR2 SVGIG (reference sequence). The CDR3 runs 12 residues. Between the trimmed V and J ends, which lost 2 bases and 5 bases, there was a span of 9 bases. CDR3 bases: TGTGCCTGGAGTCGAGGGGGGACTGAAGCTTTCTTT. Its translation is CAWSRGGTEAFF.

This clone came up many times. This chain uses TRBV19 with TRBJ1-1; D ambiguous. Trimming pared 6 bases from V and 0 bases from J, leaving 8 bases between. The CDR3 spans 13 residues. Per germline, CDR1 LNHDA and CDR2 SQIVND (reference sequence). The CDR3 is CASRPGVNTEAFF. CDR3 DNA sequence: TGTGCCAGTAGACCAGGAGTGAACACTGAAGCTTTCTTT.

A few counts support this clone. The V and J genes are TRBV27 and TRBJ2-7, with D tentatively TRBD1 (5 bases). The V end lost 6 bases, the J end lost 4 bases, and 13 bases lay between the germline ends. Germline V gene data show CDR1 as MNHEY and CDR2 as SMNVEV (reference sequence). The CDR3 is 13 residues long. CDR3 in amino acids: CASRIGQPYEQYF. CDR3 in DNA: TGTGCCAGCAGGATAGGACAACCTTACGAGCAGTACTTC.

The chain joins TRBV7-8 to TRBJ2-5, with 9 bases that match TRBD1. CDR3 size: 14 residues. Germline CDR1 is SGHVS and CDR2 is FQNEAQ. The junction had 6 bases not matched to a gene; V was cut back by 3 bases and J by 7 bases. CDR3 sequence reads: CASSFDRGTGTQYF. The DNA of the CDR3 is TGTGCCAGCAGCTTCGACAGGGGGACGGGGACCCAGTACTTC. Complete variable domain (other parts from reference TRBV7-8 and TRBJ2-5): GAGVSQSPRYKVAKRGQDVALRCDPISGHVSLFWYQQALGQGPEFLTYFQNEAQLDKSGLPSDRFFAERPEGSVSTLKIQRTQQEDSAVYLCASSFDRGTGTQYFGPGTRLLVL.

The chain employs TRBV29-1 and TRBJ2-1, with 7 bases that match TRBD2. The V segment lost 1 base and the J segment 1 base; nucleotides outside the gene matches: 10. Per the germline V gene, CDR1 is SQVTM and CDR2 is ANQGSEA. The CDR3 extends over 17 amino acids. The chain's CDR3 is CSVEGDMIGRSYNEQFF. For the CDR3, the DNA is TGCAGCGTTGAAGGGGATATGATCGGGAGGTCCTACAATGAGCAGTTCTTC.

The CDR3 DNA reads as TGTGCCAGCAGACAGACGACTAGCGGGTACTCCTACAATGAGCAGTTCTTC. It is translated as CASRQTTSGYSYNEQFF. The chain combines TRBV7-3 with TRBJ2-1; 10 nucleotides line up with TRBD2. V dropped 6 bases and J dropped 0; count of bases not matched to a gene: 8. The CDR3 runs 17 residues. Germline CDR1 SGHTA, CDR2 FQGTGA.

This chain connects TRBV7-8 to TRBJ1-2, with D possibly being TRBD1 (5 bases). The V end was cut by 1 base, the J end by 8 bases, with 20 bases between. CDR3 length: 16 amino acids. Germline CDR1 and CDR2: SGHVS and FQNEAQ. The CDR3 nucleotides read TGTGCCAGCAGCTTAGTAGGGGACGCCCGGGCAGGAGGCTACACCTTC. This translates into CASSLVGDARAGGYTF. The whole variable domain, filled in from reference TRBV7-8 and TRBJ1-2, reads GAGVSQSPRYKVAKRGQDVALRCDPISGHVSLFWYQQALGQGPEFLTYFQNEAQLDKSGLPSDRFFAERPEGSVSTLKIQRTQQEDSAVYLCASSLVGDARAGGYTFGSGTRLTVV.

This clone was recorded a few times. The V call is TRBV6-1, the J call TRBJ2-7; D is ambiguous. The germline V gene has CDR1 MNHNS and CDR2 SASEGT. This CDR3 spans 12 amino acids. The germline V and J ends were trimmed by 8 bases and 2 bases, with 10 bases remaining between them. The DNA for the CDR3 is TGTGCCAGCGTCAGCGTACCCTACGAGCAGTACTTC. Translated: CASVSVPYEQYF.